The 15 T cell receptor beta chains given below trace back to one sample, sequenced in a study of lymphopenia after photon versus proton radiotherapy. Libraries were prepared by immunoSEQ multiplex PCR; TCRdb keeps only in-frame clonotypes and omits some of them. The sample lists over 15,000 clones; 70% to 90% were seen once. This material consisted of peripheral blood, taken from a patient treated with proton-based radiotherapy. These TCRs come from a man between 65 and 85 years old with pancreatic cancer.

The table lists this clone with a count of one. The chain is built from TRBV7-8 and TRBJ2-5; D uncertain. The CDR3 consists of 14 residues. Germline CDR1 SGHVS, CDR2 FQNEAQ. V dropped 3 bases and J dropped 1 base, with 9 bases sitting between them. CDR3 in DNA: TGTGCCAGCAGCTTCGGCAGACTCCAAGAGACCCAGTACTTC. It translates to CASSFGRLQETQYF.

This clone was detected a few times. The chain carries TRBV7-9 and TRBJ2-3; D unresolved. The germline CDR1 and CDR2 sequences are SEHNR and FQNEAQ (reference sequence). This CDR3 spans 12 amino acids. V lost 1 base, J lost 2 bases, and 1 base lay in between. CDR3 coding DNA: TGTGCCAGCAGCTTAGACACAGATACGCAGTATTTT. Residues: CASSLDTDTQYF.

This chain uses TRBV6-1 with TRBJ2-1; TRBD2 agrees at 7 bases. V dropped 4 bases and J dropped 6; count of bases not matched to a gene: 3. Germline V gene data show CDR1 as MNHNS and CDR2 as SASEGT. The CDR3 spans 13 residues. CDR3 nucleotides: TGTGCCAGCAGTGCTACTAGCGTCAATGAGCAGTTCTTC. The encoded protein is CASSATSVNEQFF.

The CDR3 is CASSFVSGAGYTF. Here the CDR3 DNA reads TGTGCCAGCAGTTTTGTTTCAGGGGCTGGCTACACCTTC. This chain links TRBV27 with TRBJ1-2; maybe TRBD1 (6 bases). Germline CDR1 MNHEY, CDR2 SMNVEV (reference sequence). The V end lost 3 bases, the J end lost 7 bases, and 12 bases lay between the germline ends. This CDR3 has 13 amino acids.

Only one count was recorded for this clone. The chain has TRBV5-8 and TRBJ1-5; D is unresolved. Germline-derived CDR1 and CDR2 are SGHTS and YDEGEE. Trimming cost V 4 bases and J 1 base, with 12 bases left between them. The CDR3 contains 15 residues. The CDR3 loop is CASSPWTDSNQPQHF. The CDR3, as DNA: TGTGCCAGCAGCCCTTGGACCGACAGCAATCAGCCCCAGCATTTT.

J is TRBJ2-1 and V is TRBV4-2, with 10 bases fitting TRBD2. Germline CDR1 LGHNA, CDR2 YNFKEQ. The junction had 11 bases not matched to a gene; V was cut back by 0 bases and J by 9 bases. CDR3 length: 17 amino acids. The CDR3 loop reads CASSQDLAGASTAEQFF. Written as DNA, the CDR3 is TGTGCCAGCAGCCAAGACCTAGCGGGAGCCTCTACGGCTGAGCAGTTCTTC.

The genes are TRBV6-5 and TRBJ1-4; TRBD1 is a possible D gene (5 bases). CDR1 and CDR2 (germline): MNHEY, SVGAGI. The CDR3 has 15 amino acids. Trimming took off 5 bases at V and 8 bases at J, with 18 bases between the two ends. The CDR3 here is CASSSPHGAGEKLFF. The DNA for the CDR3 is TGTGCCAGCAGTAGTCCCCACGGCGCAGGGGAAAAACTGTTTTTT.

This rearrangement joins TRBV7-6 to TRBJ1-5; possibly TRBD1 for D (5 bases). The CDR3 contains 16 residues. Germline V gene data show CDR1 as SGHVS and CDR2 as FNYEAQ. Deletions cut 1 base from V and 2 bases from J, with 12 bases between. The CDR3 nucleotides read TGTGCCAGCAGCTTAGGCCCACGGGGCGGCAATCAGCCCCAGCATTTT. It specifies CASSLGPRGGNQPQHF.

The rearrangement uses TRBV19 and TRBJ1-1; 9 positions agree with TRBD1. The CDR3 loop spans 16 amino acids. Germline-derived CDR1 and CDR2 are LNHDA and SQIVND (reference sequence). V lost 5 bases and J lost 1; bases outside the gene matches: 8. Written as DNA, the CDR3 is TGTGCCAGTAGTCCCTGGACGGGACAGGGGAACACTGAAGCTTTCTTT. This codes for CASSPWTGQGNTEAFF. The whole variable domain, remainder taken from reference TRBV19 and TRBJ1-1, is DGGITQSPKYLFRKEGQNVTLSCEQNLNHDAMYWYRQDPGQGLRLIYYSQIVNDFQKGDIAEGYSVSREKKESFPLTVTSAQKNPTAFYLCASSPWTGQGNTEAFFGQGTRLTVV.

The gene calls are TRBV6-6 and TRBJ2-5, with 7 bases aligning to TRBD2. V lost 0 bases to trimming and J lost 5 bases; unmatched junction nucleotides: 9. The CDR3 loop spans 16 amino acids. Germline CDR1 reads MNHNY; CDR2 reads SVGAGI (reference sequence). Written as DNA, the CDR3 is TGTGCCAGCAGTTACTCGCCCCGGGGAGGGGTGGAGACCCAGTACTTC. Amino acids: CASSYSPRGGVETQYF.

The rearrangement uses TRBV5-1 and TRBJ2-7; TRBD2 aligns across 8 bases. CDR3 size: 14 residues. V gave up 4 bases and J gave up 4 bases; unmatched junction bases: 7. Germline V gives CDR1 SGHRS, CDR2 YFSETQ. The CDR3 sequence: CASSKAGTSYEQYF. In DNA form, the CDR3 reads TGCGCCAGCAGCAAAGCCGGGACTAGTTACGAGCAGTACTTC.

This clone was seen once. V gene TRBV27 combines with J gene TRBJ2-3; TRBD2 matches at 15 bases. This CDR3 has 18 residues. The V gene's germline CDR1 is MNHEY and CDR2 SMNVEV (reference sequence). V trimming: 3 bases; J trimming: 2 bases; junction bases outside the gene matches: 6. This CDR3 is CASSFAGTSGRITDTQYF. The CDR3, as DNA: TGTGCCAGCAGTTTTGCCGGGACTAGCGGGAGGATCACAGATACGCAGTATTTT.

This clone was found a few times. V is TRBV19 and J is TRBJ1-1; D gene unclear. CDR3 length: 13 amino acids. Germline V gene sequence: CDR1 LNHDA, CDR2 SQIVND (reference sequence). V dropped 5 bases and J dropped 1 base, with 8 bases sitting between them. The CDR3 DNA reads as TGTGCCAGTAGTCCCACACAGAACACTGAAGCTTTCTTT. It encodes CASSPTQNTEAFF.

The rearrangement links TRBV1 to TRBJ2-3; the D call TRBD2 from the table was never checked on the DNA. TRBV1 is a recognized pseudogene. The length of the CDR3 is 18 residues. The CDR3 DNA reads TGCACCAGCAGCCAAGATACGGGGCTAGCGGCTTGCACAGATACGCAGTATTTT. It yields the protein CTSSQDTGLAACTDTQYF.

This clone was observed a few times. The chain recombines TRBV5-1 with TRBJ1-6; tentative D call: TRBD1 (5 bases). The CDR3 extends over 14 amino acids. Germline CDR1 is SGHRS and CDR2 is YFSETQ. Trimming removed 2 bases from V and 5 bases from J, with 8 bases in between. The DNA of the CDR3 is TGCGCCAGCAGCTTCGGCAGGGATAATTCACCCCTCCACTTT. This codes for CASSFGRDNSPLHF. Full variable domain (rest looked up from reference TRBV5-1 and TRBJ1-6): KAGVTQTPRYLIKTRGQQVTLSCSPISGHRSVSWYQQTPGQGLQFLFEYFSETQRNKGNFPGRFSGRQFSNSRSEMNVSTLELGDSALYLCASSFGRDNSPLHFGNGTRLTVT.